Listed here are 19 T cell receptor beta chains from one sample, sequenced in a study of PD-1 blockade in classical Hodgkin lymphoma. Each and every patient relapsed after autologous stem cell transplantation, and patients got differing brentuximab vedotin exposure. Investigators isolated CD4+ T cells from thawed PBMCs through magnetic negative selection. Some clones are missing from TCRdb's copy, which holds only in-frame ones; the method was immunoSEQ multiplex PCR. The sample lists 30,000 to 35,000 clones, 90% seen once, with about 0.23% in the top ten. The sample in question was CD4+ T cells from blood, obtained at baseline. The receptors here all came from a human donor with classical Hodgkin lymphoma.

This chain connects TRBV9 to TRBJ2-2; a possible D gene is TRBD2 (5 bases). With 4 bases removed from V and 2 bases from J, the gap between germline ends came to 12 bases. The CDR3 contains 15 residues. Germline loops: CDR1 SGDLS, CDR2 YYNGEE. The CDR3 spells CASSPRAENTGELFF. DNA of the CDR3: TGTGCCAGCAGCCCGCGGGCGGAAAACACCGGGGAGCTGTTTTTT.

The gene calls are TRBV4-1 and TRBJ2-2; the D is unclear. V was pared by 1 base and J by 5 bases, with 11 bases between. The germline V gene has CDR1 MGHRA and CDR2 YSYEKL. The CDR3 consists of 15 residues. Here the CDR3 reads CASSQGPQRTGELFF. The CDR3 coding sequence is TGCGCCAGCAGCCAAGGTCCCCAGAGGACCGGGGAGCTGTTTTTT.

V gene TRBV29-1 combines with J gene TRBJ1-2; D remains unclear. In germline, CDR1 is SQVTM, CDR2 ANQGSEA. Trimming removed 7 bases from V and 2 bases from J, with 8 bases in between. The CDR3 sequence is 11 residues long. Here the CDR3 DNA reads TGCAGCGCGGAAGTCAACTATGGCTACACCTTC. This gives the protein CSAEVNYGYTF.

This clone came up once. This chain joins TRBV19 and TRBJ2-7; D gene unclear. Trimming shortened V by 5 bases and J by 3 bases, and 20 bases separated the two germline ends. The CDR3 is made up of 16 amino acids. From germline, CDR1 is LNHDA and CDR2 SQIVND (reference sequence). The CDR3 sequence is CASSLKPGPAHYEQYF. The DNA of the CDR3 is TGTGCCAGTAGTTTAAAACCGGGCCCAGCGCACTACGAGCAGTACTTC.

This chain joins TRBV28 and TRBJ1-1; D ambiguous. Germline CDR1 is MDHEN and CDR2 is SYDVKM. The V gene lost 2 bases and the J gene lost 2 bases, with 6 bases spanning the gap. The CDR3 runs 13 residues. CDR3 nucleotide sequence: TGTGCCAGCAGTTTAAGTCTTAACACTGAAGCTTTCTTT. It encodes CASSLSLNTEAFF.

The V gene is TRBV27, the J gene TRBJ2-2; 12 bases agree with TRBD1. Germline V gene lookup returns CDR1 MNHEY and CDR2 SMNVEV (reference sequence). Trimming took 6 bases from V and 11 from J; bases not matched to a gene: 13. The CDR3 consists of 16 residues. The CDR3 DNA sequence: TGTGCCAGCAGATCGAGGGCTAGCGGGACAGGGGGCGAGCTGTTTTTT. Its protein product is CASRSRASGTGGELFF.

The V and J genes are TRBV5-1 and TRBJ2-3, with 7 bases matching TRBD1. This CDR3 is 16 amino acids long. CDR1 is SGHRS and CDR2 is YFSETQ in the germline V gene. V shed 3 bases and J 5 bases; nucleotides not matched to a gene: 12. This CDR3 reads CASSSPPGQWKDTQYF. CDR3 nucleotides: TGCGCCAGCAGCTCACCACCGGGACAGTGGAAAGATACGCAGTATTTT.

The chain joins TRBV5-4 to TRBJ2-6, with 9 bases fitting TRBD2. The CDR3 loop spans 18 amino acids. V lost 6 bases to trimming and J lost 0 bases; unmatched junction nucleotides: 10. CDR1 and CDR2 from the germline V gene are SGHNT and YYREEE (reference sequence). In DNA, the CDR3 is TGTGCCAGCAACCCTAGCGGGATGGGTGGCTCTGGGGCCAACGTCCTGACTTTC. As protein: CASNPSGMGGSGANVLTF.

The DNA of the CDR3 is TGTGCCAGCAGTGACTACAGGGACACTGAAGCTTTCTTT. As protein: CASSDYRDTEAFF. The chain is built from TRBV6-4 and TRBJ1-1; D may be TRBD1 (6 bases). The ends were cut back, 1 base at V and 3 bases at J, with 6 bases in the middle. This CDR3 spans 13 amino acids. The germline CDR1 and CDR2 sequences are MRHNA and SNTAGT.

This chain connects TRBV6-6 to TRBJ2-5; D ambiguous. Germline lookup yields CDR1 MNHNY and CDR2 SVGAGI (reference sequence). The CDR3 extends over 14 amino acids. V lost 5 bases, J lost 7 bases, and 17 bases lay in between. CDR3 residues: CASSQTGPVGTQYF. CDR3 DNA: TGTGCCAGCAGTCAGACGGGCCCTGTGGGGACCCAGTACTTC.

V is TRBV29-1 and J is TRBJ2-2; D remains unclear. Deletions cut 4 bases from V and 0 bases from J, with 12 bases between. The CDR3 runs to 15 residues. Germline V gene data show CDR1 as SQVTM and CDR2 as ANQGSEA. The CDR3 spells CSVGAQNPNTGELFF. DNA of the CDR3: TGCAGCGTTGGAGCTCAGAATCCGAACACCGGGGAGCTGTTTTTT.

V usage is TRBV7-9 and J usage is TRBJ1-1, with 7 bases identical to TRBD1. Germline assignment: CDR1 SEHNR and CDR2 FQNEAQ (reference sequence). This CDR3 contains 13 residues. Germline trimming cut 9 bases from V and 4 bases from J; bases unmatched to any gene: 8. CDR3 residues: CASRQGLGTEAFF. The DNA for the CDR3 is TGTGCCAGTCGACAGGGCCTAGGCACTGAAGCTTTCTTT.

The rearrangement links TRBV6-5 to TRBJ1-1; 8 bases are a match to TRBD1. V shed 6 bases, J shed 6 bases, and the junction held 12 bases outside the gene matches. This CDR3 is 15 amino acids long. CDR1 and CDR2 (germline): MNHEY, SVGAGI. The CDR3 DNA reads TGTGCCAGCAGCCGCCGGACACAGGGGGGCGCTGAAGCTTTCTTT. Protein: CASSRRTQGGAEAFF.

The chain employs TRBV9 and TRBJ2-1; 7 bases agree with TRBD2. This CDR3 contains 14 residues. The germline V gene has CDR1 SGDLS and CDR2 YYNGEE. J was trimmed by 6 bases and V by 4 bases; bases with no gene match: 7. The CDR3 nucleotides are TGTGCCAGCAGCTTACGCTGGGAGGGCAATGAGCAGTTCTTC. Protein product: CASSLRWEGNEQFF.

The chain has TRBV20-1 and TRBJ1-1, with 7 bases identical to TRBD1. The CDR3 runs 11 residues. Germline V gives CDR1 DFQATT, CDR2 SNEGSKA (reference sequence). Trimming at V came to 6 bases and at J to 4 bases, leaving 2 bases not matched to a gene. CDR3 sequence: CSATGVTEAFF. The CDR3 nucleotides read TGCAGTGCCACAGGGGTCACTGAAGCTTTCTTT.

V usage is TRBV19 and J usage is TRBJ1-2; no clear D. Trimming removed 5 bases at V and 4 bases at J, with 8 bases between. The germline CDR1 and CDR2 sequences are LNHDA and SQIVND (reference sequence). The CDR3 extends over 12 amino acids. Here the CDR3 DNA reads TGTGCCAGTAGTCTACAATTCTATGGCTACACCTTC. It encodes CASSLQFYGYTF.

This sequence joins TRBV28 and TRBJ1-5; 7 nucleotides agree with TRBD1. The CDR3 extends over 15 amino acids. V dropped 6 bases and J dropped 4; count of bases not matched to a gene: 9. Per germline, CDR1 MDHEN and CDR2 SYDVKM. The CDR3 protein is CASSRTGRHNQPQHF. The DNA for the CDR3 is TGTGCCAGCAGCCGGACAGGTAGGCATAATCAGCCCCAGCATTTT. The full variable domain, its missing parts supplied by reference TRBV28 and TRBJ1-5, is DVKVTQSSRYLVKRTGEKVFLECVQDMDHENMFWYRQDPGLGLRLIYFSYDVKMKEKGDIPEGYSVSREKKERFSLILESASTNQTSMYLCASSRTGRHNQPQHFGDGTRLSIL.

This chain uses TRBV5-1 with TRBJ2-7; 8 bases fit TRBD2. This CDR3 contains 13 residues. Germline V lookup: CDR1 SGHRS, CDR2 YFSETQ. The trim removed 3 bases at V and 2 bases at J, leaving 1 base unmatched. CDR3 loop: CASSSGGAYEQYF. The DNA for the CDR3 is TGCGCCAGCAGCTCGGGAGGGGCCTACGAGCAGTACTTC.

This rearrangement joins TRBV7-3 to TRBJ2-7, with D possibly being TRBD1 (5 bases). The length of the CDR3 is 13 residues. Germline-derived CDR1 and CDR2 are SGHTA and FQGTGA. Trimming took off 5 bases at V and 0 bases at J, with 8 bases between the two ends. Here the CDR3 DNA reads TGTGCCAGCAGCCTAGGGGTCTCCTACGAGCAGTACTTC. The encoded protein is CASSLGVSYEQYF.